This TCR beta chain was sequenced for a study of shared clonotypes between healthy human individuals. Overall study context: CD4 naive and CD4 memory each took three plates per donor, while CD8 naive took two and CD8 memory one. Study-wide findings and caveats: Relative to their counterparts shared across all four donors, non-shared clonotypes exhibited diminished generation probabilities. Large depth notwithstanding, sorted-subset sequencing proved incomplete by rarefaction. The sole specimen, blood, was sampled, and tissue repertoires likely differ.

The V segment lost 5 bases and the J segment 4 bases; nucleotides outside the gene matches: 9. Germline V gene sequence: CDR1 MNHEY, CDR2 SVGAGI. The CDR3 spans 15 residues. Measured with immunoSEQ multiplex PCR; TCRdb has only the in-frame clones, and not every one. The sample lists some 2.3 million clones; approximately 93% were seen once. About this clone itself: What it recognizes is unknown.

Sequences were obtained from naive CD4+ T cells from PBMCs. Noted subset: CD45RA+ positively selected. The clonotype was recovered from a man between 18 and 35 years old in good health. Some clones in this sample may be carry-over from other donors' samples. This rearrangement joins TRBV6-5 to TRBJ2-7; 9 nucleotides agree with TRBD1. The CDR3 region has the DNA TGTGCCAGCAGTCCCTGGCGGGACAGGGTATACGAGCAGTACTTC. It specifies CASSPWRDRVYEQYF.